The rows below give T cell receptor beta chains drawn from one sample of a study of blood T cell repertoires in COVID-19. Using immunoSEQ multiplex PCR, the repertoire was profiled, and TCRdb retains in-frame clones only, with some absent. Of under 300,000 clones in the sample, roughly 80% were seen once. What was sequenced was peripheral blood. The receptors derive from a woman aged 18 to 35 with acute or convalescent COVID-19. Each CDR3 is given without its conserved first and last residue. The D gene is left open where the match is weak. Clone size is stated in some rows and not others, as once, few, many or a class when expanded.

length | J | V | size | D | CDR3
13 | TRBJ2-3 | TRBV7-9 | NA | TRBD2 | ASSFSGKATDTQY
11 | TRBJ2-1 | TRBV14 | NA | NA | ASSQGQWREQF
12 | TRBJ1-2 | TRBV18 | once | TRBD1 | ASSPGQGANGYT
10 | TRBJ1-3 | TRBV21-1 | NA | NA | ASAGSGNTIY
13 | TRBJ1-2 | TRBV7-9 | NA | TRBD1 | ASSLAPGTGSGYT
14 | TRBJ1-2 | TRBV7-8 | NA | TRBD1 | ASSPRRDRDLWGYT
11 | TRBJ2-7 | TRBV11-2 | NA | NA | ASSPLTGNEQY
15 | TRBJ2-7 | TRBV4-3 | NA | TRBD1 | ASSQDLGTGGLYEQY
12 | TRBJ2-2 | TRBV2 | NA | TRBD2 | ASSDSGGDGELF
11 | TRBJ2-1 | TRBV12-3/TRBV12-4 | NA | NA | ASTEELYNEQF
12 | TRBJ2-1 | TRBV6-5 | NA | TRBD2 | ASRLAGAVNEQF
17 | TRBJ1-3 | TRBV6-1 | NA | NA | ASSEALYDGGTSGNTIY
12 | TRBJ2-5 | TRBV18 | NA | TRBD1 | ASSQTGGQETQY
11 | TRBJ2-2 | TRBV11-2 | NA | NA | ASSLFNTGELF
14 | TRBJ2-5 | TRBV7-3 | NA | TRBD1 | ASSLRAGGALETQY
11 | TRBJ1-5 | TRBV10-3 | NA | NA | ATTTGSNQPQH
15 | TRBJ2-5 | TRBV5-4 | NA | TRBD1 | ASSKPGQPEFQETQY
13 | TRBJ2-1 | TRBV3-1/TRBV3-2 | NA | TRBD1 | ASSPKDRGRSEQF
16 | TRBJ1-5 | TRBV6-2/TRBV6-3 | NA | TRBD1 | ASSAVQGGSYSNQPQH
13 | TRBJ2-3 | TRBV5-1 | NA | TRBD2 | ASTLAGGFTDTQY
12 | TRBJ1-4 | TRBV19 | NA | NA | ASTMGGKGEKLF
10 | TRBJ2-1 | TRBV29-1 | NA | TRBD1 | SVEELQGRQF